Included here is one T cell receptor beta chain sequence, with context. Combining a sample-barcoded 5' primer with a J-beta primer mix, a second PCR ran for about 7 to 12 cycles. Sequencing recovered at least 2.5 million CDR3-containing paired-end reads from each sample. One entry per CDR3 protein results from TCRdb running MiXCR on the 5' RACE reads. The data contain 750,000 to 950,000 distinct CDR3 sequences, 53% of them seen just once; the ten biggest clones take up roughly 40%. The sample comes from a study of blood T cells in healthy people across ages. The J segment lost 2 bases and the V segment lost 5 bases, leaving 8 bases of the junction unmatched. This CDR3 has 16 residues. CDR1 MNHEY and CDR2 SMNVEV come from the germline V gene (reference sequence). Every donor gave ten milliliters of peripheral blood.

The J gene is TRBJ2-5, the V gene TRBV27, with 10 nucleotides matching TRBD1. The receptor's source is a man older than 75 in good health. Material for sequencing was blood. The CDR3 coding sequence is TGTGCCAGCAGTCTCTACGGGACAGGGGATCAAGAGACCCAGTACTTC. Translation gives CASSLYGTGDQETQYF.